This T cell receptor beta chain was documented in a study of cytomegalovirus exposure and HLA in healthy donors. Regarding the study as a whole: A later analysis reportedly found fewer N-insertions in an Asian-associated ancestry cluster than the roughly 670-donor mean. Approximately 160 TCR beta chains were listed as cytomegalovirus-associated.

The CDR3 extends over 18 amino acids. The V segment lost 2 bases and the J segment 6 bases; nucleotides outside the gene matches: 13. The germline V gene has CDR1 SGHKS and CDR2 YYEKEE (reference sequence). This clone was seen once. No antigen is known for it. The PCR contained 60 Vbeta and 13 Jbeta primers. TCRdb's table, derived via immunoSEQ multiplex PCR, lists solely in-frame clones and lacks some. The table has about 170,000 clones, roughly 80% seen once; the top ten hold around 14%. This TCR was sampled from a woman between 50 and 59 years old in good health and CMV-seropositive. The material sequenced was PBMCs. The chain uses TRBV5-5 and TRBJ1-6, with 8 bases fitting TRBD1. The CDR3 sequence: CASSFAALGQGANSPLHF. CDR3 nucleotides: TGTGCCAGCAGCTTTGCCGCCCTTGGACAGGGAGCTAATTCACCCCTCCACTTT. Full variable domain (missing parts from reference TRBV5-5 and TRBJ1-6): DAGVTQSPTHLIKTRGQQVTLRCSPISGHKSVSWYQQVLGQGPQFIFQYYEKEERGRGNFPDRFSARQFPNYSSELNVNALLLGDSALYLCASSFAALGQGANSPLHFGNGTRLTVT.